This TCR beta chain was captured by sequencing in a study of blood T cells in healthy people across ages. Next came a second PCR, run for 7 to 11 cycles, which used a sample-barcoded 5' primer along with a J-beta primer mix. TCRdb fed the 5' RACE reads into MiXCR, producing one record per CDR3 protein. The sample lists more than 900,000 distinct CDR3 sequences, 25% to 35% occurring once. This clonotype was counted ten times or more. The germline V gene encodes CDR1 SGHTA and CDR2 FQGNSA. The CDR3 contains 12 residues. The V end lost 3 bases, the J end lost 2 bases, and 4 bases lay between the germline ends. Another study also made use of these data, one on T cells of mothers and their children. From that report: Related mother and child pairs showed slightly greater overlap (not significant) than unrelated pairs did.

The sequence was obtained from a woman between 35 and 50 years old in good health. The chain is built from TRBV7-2 and TRBJ2-5; D remains ambiguous. Sequencing was performed on blood. Here the CDR3 DNA reads TGTGCCAGCAGCTTTAGACAAGAGACCCAGTACTTC. Protein: CASSFRQETQYF.